The 32 T cell receptor beta chains listed next were all sequenced from one sample in a study of cytomegalovirus exposure and HLA in healthy donors. Primers: 60 Vbeta forward and 13 Jbeta reverse. TCRdb's table, derived via immunoSEQ multiplex PCR, lists solely in-frame clones and lacks some. Here the sample spans approximately 250,000 clones, about 85% being singletons. The sequencing sample was made of PBMCs. The source of these receptors is a girl aged 2-10 years in good health and CMV-seronegative.

The CDR3 here is CASSPDSSSYEQYF. As DNA, the CDR3 is TGTGCCAGCAGCCCGGACTCGAGCTCCTACGAGCAGTACTTC. This chain joins TRBV5-4 and TRBJ2-7; D is perhaps TRBD2 (5 bases). This CDR3 contains 14 residues. Trimming left V 4 bases short and J 0 bases short, with 11 bases between. CDR1 and CDR2 from the germline V gene are SGHNT and YYREEE (reference sequence).

The genes are TRBV6-1 and TRBJ2-1; 8 nucleotides match TRBD2. CDR1 MNHNS and CDR2 SASEGT come from the germline V gene. The V and J ends lost 4 bases and 7 bases, in that order; junction bases with no gene match: 6. The CDR3 runs to 14 residues. The CDR3 protein is CASSGNSGTNEQFF. Written as DNA, the CDR3 is TGTGCCAGCAGTGGCAATAGCGGGACAAATGAGCAGTTCTTC.

This sequence joins TRBV10-1 and TRBJ2-2, with a possible D match to TRBD1 (5 bases). The CDR3 length is 14 residues. The germline gives CDR1 WNHNN, CDR2 SYGVQD (reference sequence). V shed 2 bases and J shed 1 base, with 5 bases lying between them. DNA for the CDR3: TGCGCCAGCAGTGAGGGACAGAACACCGGGGAGCTGTTTTTT. Its translation is CASSEGQNTGELFF.

J is TRBJ2-3 and V is TRBV11-2, with no clear D. Trimming left V 4 bases short and J 1 base short, with 6 bases between. CDR3 length: 13 residues. The germline V gene encodes CDR1 SGHAT and CDR2 FQNNGV. CDR3 coding DNA: TGTGCCAGCAGCTCACAGCGCACAGATACGCAGTATTTT. It translates to CASSSQRTDTQYF. Full variable domain (rest looked up from reference TRBV11-2 and TRBJ2-3): EAGVAQSPRYKIIEKRQSVAFWCNPISGHATLYWYQQILGQGPKLLIQFQNNGVVDDSQLPKDRFSAERLKGVDSTLKIQPAKLEDSAVYLCASSSQRTDTQYFGPGTRLTVL.

The chain recombines TRBV7-8 with TRBJ1-6; the D is unclear. With 0 bases removed from V and 0 bases from J, the gap between germline ends came to 6 bases. CDR3 length equals 16 residues. The germline V gene has CDR1 SGHVS and CDR2 FQNEAQ. The CDR3 loop reads CASSLAVSSYNSPLHF. DNA for the CDR3: TGTGCCAGCAGCTTAGCGGTGAGCTCCTATAATTCACCCCTCCACTTT.

The gene calls are TRBV18 and TRBJ2-4, with TRBD1 matching over 10 bases. The V gene's germline CDR1 is KGHSH and CDR2 LQKENI. CDR3 length: 14 residues. The trim removed 6 bases at V and 5 bases at J, leaving 4 bases unmatched. The CDR3 loop is CASSRGTGENIQYF. The CDR3, as DNA: TGTGCCAGCTCCCGGGGGACAGGGGAAAACATTCAGTACTTC.

The chain has TRBV6-6 and TRBJ1-1, with 8 bases fitting TRBD1. CDR1 and CDR2 (germline): MNHNY, SVGAGI (reference sequence). The CDR3 extends over 14 amino acids. The V gene end was trimmed by 2 bases and the J gene end by 4 bases; junction bases not matched to a gene: 3. CDR3 in amino acids: CASSYTQGATEAFF. CDR3 nucleotides: TGTGCCAGCAGTTACACCCAGGGGGCCACTGAAGCTTTCTTT.

The chain employs TRBV6-6 and TRBJ1-6; D unresolved. V was cut by 0 bases and J by 14 bases, with 14 bases left in between. Germline loops: CDR1 MNHNY, CDR2 SVGAGI (reference sequence). The CDR3 sequence is 14 residues long. The CDR3 DNA follows: TGTGCCAGCAGTTACTCCGACCCCGATCTAGCCCTCCACTTT. Amino acids: CASSYSDPDLALHF.

The chain recombines TRBV2 with TRBJ1-4, with 7 nucleotides matching TRBD1. CDR1 is SNHLY, CDR2 FYNNEI, per germline. Germline trimming cut 8 bases from V and 0 bases from J; bases unmatched to any gene: 3. The CDR3 is made up of 14 amino acids. The CDR3, as DNA: TGTGCCAGCGGGACAGCAGCAACTAATGAAAAACTGTTTTTT. Translated: CASGTAATNEKLFF.

In this sample, this clone turned up a few times. The gene calls are TRBV2 and TRBJ2-7, with 12 bases identical to TRBD2. From germline, CDR1 is SNHLY and CDR2 FYNNEI. The V and J ends lost 10 bases and 4 bases, in that order; junction bases with no gene match: 5. The CDR3 sequence is 13 residues long. CDR3 protein: CANSGTSGYEQYF. CDR3 coding DNA: TGTGCCAACAGCGGGACTAGCGGGTACGAGCAGTACTTC.

This chain connects TRBV4-1 to TRBJ1-2, with 7 bases matching TRBD1. The germline CDR1 and CDR2 sequences are MGHRA and YSYEKL. The CDR3 has 14 residues. V lost 2 bases to trimming and J lost 2 bases; unmatched junction nucleotides: 2. CDR3 in DNA: TGCGCCAGCAGCCAAACAGGGGTCAACTATGGCTACACCTTC. Encoded protein: CASSQTGVNYGYTF.

The chain combines TRBV7-2 with TRBJ1-1; D gene unclear. V lost 3 bases and J lost 0, with 8 bases in between. Germline loops: CDR1 SGHTA, CDR2 FQGNSA. The CDR3 is 14 residues long. The CDR3 coding sequence is TGTGCCAGCAGCTTTACCAGGCTGAACACTGAAGCTTTCTTT. This encodes CASSFTRLNTEAFF. Full variable domain (missing parts from reference TRBV7-2 and TRBJ1-1): GAGVSQSPSNKVTEKGKDVELRCDPISGHTALYWYRQSLGQGLEFLIYFQGNSAPDKSGLPSDRFSAERTGGSVSTLTIQRTQQEDSAVYLCASSFTRLNTEAFFGQGTRLTVV.

The chain uses TRBV6-1 and TRBJ1-2; TRBD1 aligns across 7 bases. V lost 4 bases and J lost 4; bases outside the gene matches: 6. The germline V gene has CDR1 MNHNS and CDR2 SASEGT. The CDR3 covers 14 residues. CDR3 nucleotides: TGTGCCAGCAGTGTCGAGACAGGGCCCTATGGCTACACCTTC. The encoded protein is CASSVETGPYGYTF.

The chain carries TRBV19 and TRBJ1-1; TRBD1 might be the D (6 bases). The germline V gene has CDR1 LNHDA and CDR2 SQIVND (reference sequence). V lost 4 bases to trimming and J lost 5 bases, with 17 bases between them. The CDR3 spans 15 residues. CDR3 coding DNA: TGTGCCAGTAGTAAACTAAGGGACATTCGGACTGAAGCTTTCTTT. Residues: CASSKLRDIRTEAFF.

The chain couples TRBV6-6 to TRBJ1-4; D may be TRBD1 (6 bases). CDR1 is MNHNY and CDR2 is SVGAGI in the germline V gene (reference sequence). The V end lost 6 bases, the J end lost 8 bases, and 13 bases lay between the germline ends. This CDR3 has 13 residues. CDR3 coding DNA: TGTGCCAGCAGATTTCTGACAGGCGAAAAACTGTTTTTT. Translated: CASRFLTGEKLFF.

The CDR3 DNA reads as TGTGCCAGCAGCTTTGGTCGACTCACCGGGGAGCTGTTTTTT. The encoded protein is CASSFGRLTGELFF. V and J are TRBV13 and TRBJ2-2; D not certain. The germline V gene has CDR1 PRHDT and CDR2 FYEKMQ (reference sequence). This CDR3 has 14 amino acids. V was pared by 3 bases and J by 4 bases, with 9 bases between.

V gene TRBV18 combines with J gene TRBJ1-1; possibly TRBD1 for D (5 bases). CDR3 length: 16 residues. Deletions cut 0 bases from V and 0 bases from J, with 11 bases between. Germline-derived CDR1 and CDR2 are KGHSH and LQKENI. DNA of the CDR3: TGTGCCAGCTCACCACCGAATGGGGGGATGAACACTGAAGCTTTCTTT. It yields the protein CASSPPNGGMNTEAFF.

The chain is built from TRBV7-7 and TRBJ2-5, with TRBD1 as a possible D gene (5 bases). CDR3 size: 13 residues. CDR1 SSHAT and CDR2 FNYEAQ come from the germline V gene (reference sequence). V gave up 5 bases and J gave up 5 bases, with 12 bases separating them. The CDR3 reads CASSLRAGETQYF. CDR3 nucleotide sequence: TGTGCCAGCAGCCTCAGGGCTGGGGAGACCCAGTACTTC.

This chain links TRBV29-1 with TRBJ1-1; D is uncertain. The V end was cut by 7 bases, the J end by 0 bases, with 12 bases between. The CDR3 totals 13 residues. CDR1 and CDR2 (germline): SQVTM, ANQGSEA. CDR3 amino acids: CSGAVQLNTEAFF. The DNA of the CDR3 is TGCAGCGGGGCTGTGCAGTTGAACACTGAAGCTTTCTTT.

The J gene is TRBJ2-3, the V gene TRBV4-1; 8 nucleotides line up with TRBD2. Germline loops: CDR1 MGHRA, CDR2 YSYEKL. Unmatched junction bases numbered 8, after V lost 0 bases and J lost 6 bases. This CDR3 comprises 16 residues. CDR3 residues: CASSQDVREGWDTQYF. CDR3 DNA sequence: TGCGCCAGCAGCCAAGATGTACGGGAGGGCTGGGATACGCAGTATTTT.

V is TRBV6-1 and J is TRBJ1-5; unclear D gene. Trimming took 2 bases from V and 0 from J, leaving 5 bases between them. Per the germline V gene, CDR1 is MNHNS and CDR2 is SASEGT. This CDR3 is 14 amino acids long. CDR3: CASSEQYSNQPQHF. As DNA, the CDR3 is TGTGCCAGCAGTGAACAGTATAGCAATCAGCCCCAGCATTTT.

CDR3 residues: CASEGGVGYEQYF. In DNA form, the CDR3 reads TGTGCCAGCGAGGGGGGGGTTGGCTACGAGCAGTACTTC. This chain joins TRBV6-1 and TRBJ2-7; the D gene is possibly TRBD2 (7 bases). Germline values: CDR1 MNHNS, CDR2 SASEGT. The germline V and J ends were trimmed by 8 bases and 3 bases, with 14 bases remaining between them. The CDR3 is made up of 13 amino acids.

This chain links TRBV5-1 with TRBJ1-1; no clear D gene. CDR1 and CDR2 from the germline V gene are SGHRS and YFSETQ. This CDR3 has 14 residues. The ends were cut back, 6 bases at V and 0 bases at J, with 12 bases in the middle. For the CDR3, the DNA is TGCGCCAGCATGCCGGAGGTGTTGAACACTGAAGCTTTCTTT. Translated, it gives CASMPEVLNTEAFF.

The rearrangement uses TRBV2 and TRBJ1-1; 7 bases align to TRBD1. CDR1 is SNHLY, CDR2 FYNNEI, per germline. This CDR3 has 13 residues. V dropped 8 bases and J dropped 2; count of bases not matched to a gene: 5. CDR3 protein: CASGGQINTEAFF. The CDR3 nucleotides read TGTGCCAGCGGGGGACAGATAAACACTGAAGCTTTCTTT.

This clone turned up a few times. The gene calls are TRBV30 and TRBJ1-5; 9 bases agree with TRBD1. V gave up 1 base and J gave up 5 bases; unmatched junction bases: 6. This CDR3 spans 15 amino acids. The germline CDR1 and CDR2 sequences are GTSNPN and SVGIG (reference sequence). DNA of the CDR3: TGTGCCTGGAGTGGGGACAGGGTGGGGGATCAGCCCCAGCATTTT. It codes for CAWSGDRVGDQPQHF.

The CDR3 loop is CASSQQATRGHYGYTF. The CDR3, as DNA: TGCGCCAGCAGCCAACAGGCCACAAGGGGGCACTATGGCTACACCTTC. The V and J genes are TRBV4-1 and TRBJ1-2; 7 bases are shared with TRBD1. The CDR3 consists of 16 residues. Germline CDR1 is MGHRA and CDR2 is YSYEKL. Losses at the gene ends were 2 bases for V and 3 bases for J; bases not matched to a gene: 9.

The V gene is TRBV20-1, the J gene TRBJ2-7, with 8 bases fitting TRBD1. CDR3 length equals 11 residues. V was pared by 5 bases and J by 5 bases, with 2 bases of the junction left unmatched. Per germline, CDR1 DFQATT and CDR2 SNEGSKA (reference sequence). The CDR3 loop reads CSAADRDEQYF. In DNA form, the CDR3 reads TGCAGTGCTGCGGACAGGGACGAGCAGTACTTC.

This clone turned up a few times. This chain uses TRBV7-9 with TRBJ2-7, with TRBD1 identical over 9 bases. V shed 3 bases and J 9 bases; nucleotides not matched to a gene: 6. Germline CDR1 and CDR2: SEHNR and FQNEAQ (reference sequence). The CDR3 covers 13 residues. Written as DNA, the CDR3 is TGTGCCAGCAGCTTTACCGGGACAGGGCCGCAGTACTTC. Translation gives CASSFTGTGPQYF.

This sequence joins TRBV11-1 and TRBJ2-7, with D perhaps matching TRBD1 (6 bases). The V and J ends lost 4 bases and 3 bases respectively, with 10 bases between them. The CDR3 is 13 amino acids. The germline V gene encodes CDR1 SGHAT and CDR2 FQDESV (reference sequence). The CDR3 nucleotides are TGTGCCAGCAGCTCTTCGGACAGCTACGAGCAGTACTTC. Translated: CASSSSDSYEQYF.

This chain connects TRBV19 to TRBJ1-1; D unresolved. The CDR3 spans 13 residues. V was pared by 1 base and J by 6 bases, with 9 bases between. CDR1 LNHDA and CDR2 SQIVND come from the germline V gene (reference sequence). For the CDR3, the DNA is TGTGCCAGTAGTATAGTACGGGGATCTGAAGCTTTCTTT. This gives the protein CASSIVRGSEAFF.

Concerning this clone: One end of the junction fails to match germline, which may point to a read error. Other DNA sequences within the sample encode an identical CDR3. This chain links TRBV2 with TRBJ1-5; TRBD1 aligns across 7 bases. The CDR3 runs 17 residues. Germline V gives CDR1 SNHLY, CDR2 FYNNEI. The CDR3 here is CASSVGAQGRGNQPQHF. For the CDR3, the DNA is TGTGCTAGCAGTGTCGGGGCACAGGGGCGAGGCAATCAGCCCCAGCATTTT.

The chain uses TRBV13 and TRBJ2-1; D is perhaps TRBD2 (5 bases). The V gene's germline CDR1 is PRHDT and CDR2 FYEKMQ (reference sequence). Trimming pared 5 bases from V and 16 bases from J, leaving 15 bases between. This CDR3 spans 11 amino acids. The CDR3, as DNA: TGTGCCAGCAGCCCTCCCGGGATTCCCTTCTTC. It yields the protein CASSPPGIPFF.